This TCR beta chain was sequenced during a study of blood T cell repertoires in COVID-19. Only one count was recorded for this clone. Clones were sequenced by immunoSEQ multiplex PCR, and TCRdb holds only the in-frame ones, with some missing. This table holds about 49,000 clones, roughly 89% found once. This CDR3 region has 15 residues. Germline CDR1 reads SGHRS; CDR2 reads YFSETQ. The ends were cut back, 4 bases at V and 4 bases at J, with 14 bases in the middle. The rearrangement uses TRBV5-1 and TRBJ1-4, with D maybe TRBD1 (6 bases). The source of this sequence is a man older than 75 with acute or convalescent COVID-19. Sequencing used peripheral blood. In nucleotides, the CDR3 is TGCGCCAGCAGCCCGGCAGGGGACATTAATGAAAAACTGTTTTTT. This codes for CASSPAGDINEKLFF.